This entry is about one T cell receptor (beta chain). Its specificity is unknown. The CDR3 is 15 residues long. The junction had 2 bases not matched to a gene; V was cut back by 6 bases and J by 0 bases. From germline, CDR1 is MDHEN and CDR2 SYDVKM. Some clones are missing from TCRdb's copy, which holds only in-frame ones; the method was immunoSEQ multiplex PCR. Here the sample spans around 72,000 clones, approximately 84% being singletons. The sample belongs to a study of OX40 agonist ivuxolimab in advanced cancers. On the study more broadly: An anti-OX40 (CD134) antibody with agonistic activity, ivuxolimab, was administered to patients. The diagnoses of dose-escalation patients were hepatocellular carcinoma, melanoma, renal cell or head and neck cancer.

Findings and limits, study-wide: Averaged across samples, CD8+ T cells carried more expanded clones than CD4+ did.

The chain combines TRBV28 with TRBJ1-5, with 10 bases fitting TRBD1. The receptor comes from an adult with an advanced solid tumor such as melanoma, head and neck, liver or kidney cancer. The sequenced sample was CD4+ or CD8+ T cells sorted from blood, obtained in a trial of the OX40 agonist ivuxolimab. CDR3 nucleotides: TGTGCCAGCAGGGGGACAGGGGATAGCAATCAGCCCCAGCATTTT. Its translation: CASRGTGDSNQPQHF.